This T cell receptor (beta chain) is drawn from a study of T-cell memory formation after mild COVID-19. This clonotype showed up just a few times. The target antigen is unknown. TCR alpha and TCR beta cDNA libraries carrying sample barcodes and UMIs came from 5'RACE with constant-segment primers. TCRdb itself ran the 5' RACE reads through MiXCR, one entry per CDR3 protein. Of roughly 240,000 distinct CDR3 sequences listed, about 16% are singletons. Study results and limitations: Pre-infection memory already had some responding clones, implying cross-reactive memory joined. CD4+ bias marked clones expanding day 15 to 37, unlike balanced contracting clones.

The germline gives CDR1 MGHRA, CDR2 YSYEKL. Trimming cost V 2 bases and J 1 base; bases outside gene matches: 6. This CDR3 has 17 residues. This sequence joins TRBV4-1 and TRBJ2-1; 9 bases agree with TRBD1. The receptor was derived from a man between 18 and 29 years old who had mild COVID-19 (a few samples of this study predate the infection). Cell type and time point are not known. Sequencing was done on a sample of PBMCs or a T cell subset sorted from them (not recorded which). This chain's CDR3 is CASSQWEGQGSYNEQFF. The CDR3 DNA is TGCGCCAGCAGCCAATGGGAGGGACAGGGATCCTACAATGAGCAGTTCTTC.